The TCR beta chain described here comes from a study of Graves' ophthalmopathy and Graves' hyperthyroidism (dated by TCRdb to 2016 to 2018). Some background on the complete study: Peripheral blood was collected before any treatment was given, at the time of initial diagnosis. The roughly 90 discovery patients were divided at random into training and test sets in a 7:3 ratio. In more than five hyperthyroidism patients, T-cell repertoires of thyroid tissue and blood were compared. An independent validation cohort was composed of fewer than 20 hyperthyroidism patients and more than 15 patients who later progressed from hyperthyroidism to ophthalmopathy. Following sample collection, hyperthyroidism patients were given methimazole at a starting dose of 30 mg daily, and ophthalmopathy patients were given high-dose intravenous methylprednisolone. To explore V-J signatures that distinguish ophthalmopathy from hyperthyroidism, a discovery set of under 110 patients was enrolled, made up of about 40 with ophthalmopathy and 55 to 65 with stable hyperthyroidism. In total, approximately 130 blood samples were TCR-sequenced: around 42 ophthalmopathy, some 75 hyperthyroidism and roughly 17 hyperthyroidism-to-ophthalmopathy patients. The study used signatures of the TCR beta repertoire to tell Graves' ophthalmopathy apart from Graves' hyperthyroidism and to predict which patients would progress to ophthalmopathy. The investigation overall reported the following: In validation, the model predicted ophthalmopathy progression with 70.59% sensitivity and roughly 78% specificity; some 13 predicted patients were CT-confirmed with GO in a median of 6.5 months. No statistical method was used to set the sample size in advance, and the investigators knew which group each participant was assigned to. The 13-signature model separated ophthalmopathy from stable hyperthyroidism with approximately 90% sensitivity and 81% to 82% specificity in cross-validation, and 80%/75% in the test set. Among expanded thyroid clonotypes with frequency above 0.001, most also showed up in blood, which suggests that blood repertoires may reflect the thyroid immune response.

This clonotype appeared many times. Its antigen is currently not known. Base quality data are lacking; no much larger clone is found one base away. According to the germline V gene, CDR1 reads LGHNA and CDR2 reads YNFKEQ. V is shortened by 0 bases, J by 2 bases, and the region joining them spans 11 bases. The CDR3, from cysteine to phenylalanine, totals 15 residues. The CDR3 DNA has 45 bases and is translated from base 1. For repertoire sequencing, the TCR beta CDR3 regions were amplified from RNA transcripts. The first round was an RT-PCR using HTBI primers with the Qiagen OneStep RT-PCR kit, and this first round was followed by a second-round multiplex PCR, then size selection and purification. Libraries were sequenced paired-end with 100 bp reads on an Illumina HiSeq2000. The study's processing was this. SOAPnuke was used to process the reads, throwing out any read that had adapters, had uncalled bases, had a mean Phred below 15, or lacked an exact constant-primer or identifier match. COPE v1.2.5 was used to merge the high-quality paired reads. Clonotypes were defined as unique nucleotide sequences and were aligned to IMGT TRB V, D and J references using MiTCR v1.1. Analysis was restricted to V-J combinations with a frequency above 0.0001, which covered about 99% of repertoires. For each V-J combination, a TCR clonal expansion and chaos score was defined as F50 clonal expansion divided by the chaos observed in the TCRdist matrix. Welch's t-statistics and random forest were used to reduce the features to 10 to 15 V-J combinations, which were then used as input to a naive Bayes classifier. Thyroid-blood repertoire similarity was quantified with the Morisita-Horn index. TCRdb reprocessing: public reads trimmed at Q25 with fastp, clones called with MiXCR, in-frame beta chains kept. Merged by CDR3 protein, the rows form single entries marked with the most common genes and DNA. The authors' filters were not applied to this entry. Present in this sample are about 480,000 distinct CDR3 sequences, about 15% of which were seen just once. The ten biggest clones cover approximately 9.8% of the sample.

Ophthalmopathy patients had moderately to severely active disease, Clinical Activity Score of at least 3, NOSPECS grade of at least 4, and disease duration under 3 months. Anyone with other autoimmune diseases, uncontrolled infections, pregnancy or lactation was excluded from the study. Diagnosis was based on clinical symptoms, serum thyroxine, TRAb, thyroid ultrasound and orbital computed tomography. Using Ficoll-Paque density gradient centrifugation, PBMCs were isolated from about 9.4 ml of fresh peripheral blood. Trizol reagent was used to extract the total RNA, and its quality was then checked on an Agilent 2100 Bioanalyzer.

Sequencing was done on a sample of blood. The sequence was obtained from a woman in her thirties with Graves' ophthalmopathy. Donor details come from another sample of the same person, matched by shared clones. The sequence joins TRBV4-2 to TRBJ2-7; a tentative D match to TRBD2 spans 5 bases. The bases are TGTGCCAGCAGCCAAGAACGGGATTCGGCCTACGAGCAGTACTTC. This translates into CASSQERDSAYEQYF.